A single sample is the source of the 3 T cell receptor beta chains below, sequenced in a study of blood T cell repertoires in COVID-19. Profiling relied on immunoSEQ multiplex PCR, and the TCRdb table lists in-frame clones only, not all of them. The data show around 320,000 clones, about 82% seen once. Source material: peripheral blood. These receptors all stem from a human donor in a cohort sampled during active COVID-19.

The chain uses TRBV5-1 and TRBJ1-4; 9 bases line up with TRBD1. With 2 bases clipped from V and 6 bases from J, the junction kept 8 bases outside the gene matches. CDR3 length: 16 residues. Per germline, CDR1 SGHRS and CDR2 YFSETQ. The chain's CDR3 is CASSLGGTGWYEKLFF. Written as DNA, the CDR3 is TGCGCCAGCAGCTTAGGAGGGACAGGGTGGTATGAAAAACTGTTTTTT. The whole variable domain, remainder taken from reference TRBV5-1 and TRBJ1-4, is KAGVTQTPRYLIKTRGQQVTLSCSPISGHRSVSWYQQTPGQGLQFLFEYFSETQRNKGNFPGRFSGRQFSNSRSEMNVSTLELGDSALYLCASSLGGTGWYEKLFFGSGTQLSVL.

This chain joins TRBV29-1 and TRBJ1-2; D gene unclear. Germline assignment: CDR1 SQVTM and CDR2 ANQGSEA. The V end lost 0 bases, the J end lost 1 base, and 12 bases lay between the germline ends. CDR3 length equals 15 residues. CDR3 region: CSVEDQLTVNYGYTF. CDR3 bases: TGCAGCGTTGAAGATCAATTAACGGTTAACTATGGCTACACCTTC.

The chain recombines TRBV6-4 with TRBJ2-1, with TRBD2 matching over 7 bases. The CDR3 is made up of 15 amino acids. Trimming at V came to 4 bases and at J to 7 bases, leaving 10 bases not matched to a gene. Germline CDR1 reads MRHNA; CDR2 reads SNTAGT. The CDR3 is CASSASGLGRNEQFF. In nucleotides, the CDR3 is TGTGCCAGCAGTGCCAGTGGACTAGGGAGGAATGAGCAGTTCTTC.